This T cell receptor (beta chain) was retrieved from a study of radiotherapy plus CTLA-4 blockade in lung cancer. The assay was immunoSEQ multiplex PCR, and TCRdb's table has in-frame clones only and misses some. The sample includes 45,000 to 60,000 clones, 82% of them seen just once. V was pared by 0 bases and J by 2 bases, with 11 bases between. Germline CDR1 SGHVS, CDR2 FQNEAQ. The CDR3 has 15 amino acids. This rearrangement joins TRBV7-8 to TRBJ2-7; tentative D call: TRBD2 (5 bases). The clonotype was recovered from a human donor with non-small cell lung cancer who had stable disease on radiotherapy plus ipilimumab. Specimen: peripheral blood, collected from a patient treated with radiotherapy plus ipilimumab. The DNA of the CDR3 is TGTGCCAGCAGCTTAGCGCTGGTCGGGACCTACGAGCAGTACTTC. Amino acid sequence: CASSLALVGTYEQYF. Full variable domain (outside the CDR3, taken from reference TRBV7-8 and TRBJ2-7): GAGVSQSPRYKVAKRGQDVALRCDPISGHVSLFWYQQALGQGPEFLTYFQNEAQLDKSGLPSDRFFAERPEGSVSTLKIQRTQQEDSAVYLCASSLALVGTYEQYFGPGTRLTVT.